These 27 T cell receptor beta chains were all obtained from the same sample, sequenced in a study of T cell repertoires in cytomegalovirus infection. These TCRs' antigens remain unknown. TCRdb re-derived calls from the reads in MiXCR, one entry per CDR3 protein. This table holds around 430,000 distinct CDR3 sequences, about 44% found once. Source: cultured PBMCs, taken from culture after CMV antigen stimulation. These receptors were obtained from a human donor in good health (CMV status not recorded). Some clones in this sample may be carry-over from other donors' samples.

V is TRBV4-1 and J is TRBJ1-3; D might be TRBD1 (5 bases). This CDR3 comprises 15 residues. Germline V lookup: CDR1 MGHRA, CDR2 YSYEKL. The germline V and J ends were trimmed by 0 bases and 6 bases, with 12 bases remaining between them. The CDR3 loop reads CASSQDRGILNTIYF. The CDR3 coding sequence is TGCGCCAGCAGCCAAGATAGGGGTATTTTAAACACCATATATTTT.

The genes are TRBV7-2 and TRBJ2-1; 7 positions match TRBD1. Losses at the gene ends were 2 bases for V and 9 bases for J; bases not matched to a gene: 10. Germline V gene lookup returns CDR1 SGHTA and CDR2 FQGNSA. The CDR3 covers 15 residues. CDR3 in amino acids: CASSLFMTGRIEQFF. The DNA for the CDR3 is TGTGCCAGCAGCTTATTTATGACAGGGCGTATTGAGCAGTTCTTC.

The genes are TRBV12-3 or TRBV12-4 and TRBJ2-5; D might be TRBD2 (5 bases). CDR3 length: 12 residues. V was trimmed by 3 bases and J by 7 bases, leaving 9 bases between them. CDR3 DNA: TGTGCCAGCAGTTTTCCCGAGGGGACCCAGTACTTC. It codes for CASSFPEGTQYF.

This clonotype was observed a handful of times. The chain combines TRBV7-2 with TRBJ2-1; no firm D call. The CDR3 contains 14 residues. Germline-derived CDR1 and CDR2 are SGHTA and FQGNSA. The germline V and J ends were trimmed by 3 bases and 2 bases, with 8 bases remaining between them. This CDR3 is CASSLQATYNEQFF. The CDR3 nucleotides are TGTGCCAGCAGCTTGCAGGCAACCTACAATGAGCAGTTCTTC.

This clonotype appeared a few times. J is TRBJ2-2 and V is TRBV18; a weak D match, TRBD2 (5 bases). CDR1 and CDR2 (germline): KGHSH, LQKENI. The CDR3 runs to 14 residues. V was shortened by 4 bases and J by 6 bases, with 12 bases between the two germline ends. The DNA for the CDR3 is TGTGCCAGCTCACTTTCGGGGTTATCCGGGGAGCTGTTTTTT. Translating gives CASSLSGLSGELFF.

The chain's CDR3 is CASTLWGSTGELFF. CDR3 in DNA: TGTGCCAGCACCCTATGGGGATCCACCGGGGAGCTGTTTTTT. The chain carries TRBV12-3 or TRBV12-4 and TRBJ2-2; the D is unclear. The length of the CDR3 is 14 residues. Trimming cost V 7 bases and J 4 bases, with 13 bases left between them.

This clonotype came up a few times. This chain links TRBV19 with TRBJ2-1; the D is unclear. V was trimmed by 6 bases and J by 5 bases, leaving 11 bases between them. The germline V gene has CDR1 LNHDA and CDR2 SQIVND (reference sequence). The CDR3 spans 13 residues. This CDR3 reads CASSAVPNNEQFF. CDR3 nucleotide sequence: TGTGCCAGTAGCGCGGTCCCCAACAATGAGCAGTTCTTC.

The V call is TRBV24-1, the J call TRBJ2-1, with 9 bases fitting TRBD2. Per the germline V gene, CDR1 is KGHDR and CDR2 is SFDVKD. CDR3 length: 14 residues. The junction had 5 bases not matched to a gene; V was cut back by 3 bases and J by 9 bases. CDR3 nucleotides: TGTGCCACCAGTGATCCGATAGCGGGAGTTGAGCAGTTCTTC. Its translation: CATSDPIAGVEQFF.

This clonotype has a handful of counts. The chain uses TRBV7-9 and TRBJ2-3; no clear D gene. With 3 bases removed from V and 4 bases from J, the gap between germline ends came to 11 bases. The length of the CDR3 is 14 residues. Germline V gene data show CDR1 as SEHNR and CDR2 as FQNEAQ (reference sequence). CDR3 sequence: CASSLGWSADTQYF. CDR3 DNA: TGTGCCAGCAGCTTGGGGTGGAGTGCAGATACGCAGTATTTT.

This clonotype turned up a few times. This chain links TRBV7-8 with TRBJ2-1; D is perhaps TRBD1 or TRBD2 (5 bases each). This CDR3 has 11 residues. The V end was cut by 7 bases, the J end by 9 bases, with 10 bases between. Germline lookup yields CDR1 SGHVS and CDR2 FQNEAQ. DNA of the CDR3: TGTGCCAGCATCCGGGACGGTGAGCAGTTCTTC. Translation gives CASIRDGEQFF. The full variable domain, its missing parts supplied by reference TRBV7-8 and TRBJ2-1, is GAGVSQSPRYKVAKRGQDVALRCDPISGHVSLFWYQQALGQGPEFLTYFQNEAQLDKSGLPSDRFFAERPEGSVSTLKIQRTQQEDSAVYLCASIRDGEQFFGPGTRLTVL.

The chain combines TRBV6-2 or TRBV6-3 with TRBJ1-5; D remains unclear. The V gene's germline CDR1 is MNHEY and CDR2 SVGEGT. The CDR3 is made up of 14 amino acids. Trimming removed 5 bases at V and 6 bases at J, with 14 bases between. CDR3 DNA: TGTGCCAGCAGTCGATCGTCGGAGGGTCAGCCCCAGCATTTT. It yields the protein CASSRSSEGQPQHF.

The V gene is TRBV20-1, the J gene TRBJ2-7; D gene ambiguous. Per the germline V gene, CDR1 is DFQATT and CDR2 is SNEGSKA (reference sequence). CDR3 size: 17 residues. V shed 0 bases and J shed 0 bases, with 18 bases lying between them. CDR3 nucleotide sequence: TGCAGTGCTAGAGATTGGGGTGGGTCAGAGAGCTCCTACGAGCAGTACTTC. Amino acid sequence: CSARDWGGSESSYEQYF.

This chain uses TRBV7-9 with TRBJ2-3; the D call may be TRBD1 or TRBD2 (5 bases each). The tail of the sequence fits TRBJ2-7 better, so the J call may be wrong. CDR1 SEHNR and CDR2 FQNEAQ come from the germline V gene (reference sequence). The length of the CDR3 is 16 residues. Here the CDR3 reads CASSSKPTRDVYEQYF. CDR3 coding DNA: TGTGCCAGCAGCTCAAAACCGACCAGGGACGTCTACGAGCAGTACTTC.

This clonotype was detected once. The V call is TRBV20-1, the J call TRBJ2-1, with 9 bases fitting TRBD2. CDR3 length: 13 amino acids. V lost 7 bases, J lost 9 bases, and 10 bases stayed unmatched. Germline CDR1 reads DFQATT; CDR2 reads SNEGSKA (reference sequence). This CDR3 reads CSVGGREGGEQFF. CDR3 DNA sequence: TGCAGTGTTGGAGGGCGGGAGGGCGGTGAGCAGTTCTTC.

CDR3 loop: CASSLATGGRLTEAFF. Written as DNA, the CDR3 is TGTGCCAGCAGCTTGGCGACAGGGGGCAGGTTGACTGAAGCTTTCTTT. The gene calls are TRBV11-2 and TRBJ1-1; 10 bases line up with TRBD1. The CDR3 totals 16 residues. The J segment lost 5 bases and the V segment lost 3 bases, leaving 9 bases of the junction unmatched. Germline V gives CDR1 SGHAT, CDR2 FQNNGV. The variable domain in full, with the rest retrieved from reference TRBV11-2 and TRBJ1-1, is EAGVAQSPRYKIIEKRQSVAFWCNPISGHATLYWYQQILGQGPKLLIQFQNNGVVDDSQLPKDRFSAERLKGVDSTLKIQPAKLEDSAVYLCASSLATGGRLTEAFFGQGTRLTVV.

This clonotype was seen more than once but under ten times. The CDR3 protein is CASTGGASGETQYF. CDR3 DNA: TGTGCCAGCACCGGGGGGGCCTCTGGGGAGACCCAGTACTTC. The J gene is TRBJ2-5, the V gene TRBV7-2; 8 bases agree with TRBD2. CDR3 size: 14 residues. Germline assignment: CDR1 SGHTA and CDR2 FQGNSA. The junction had 9 bases not matched to a gene; V was cut back by 7 bases and J by 5 bases.

The chain combines TRBV7-2 with TRBJ1-6, with TRBD1 matching 7 bases. V shed 3 bases, J shed 8 bases, and the junction held 4 bases outside the gene matches. The CDR3 is 14 residues long. Germline V CDR1 and CDR2: SGHTA, FQGNSA. CDR3 bases: TGTGCCAGCAGCTTGGCAGGGGGGTATTCACCCCTCCACTTT. This codes for CASSLAGGYSPLHF. The entire variable domain, with the rest obtained from reference TRBV7-2 and TRBJ1-6, is as follows: GAGVSQSPSNKVTEKGKDVELRCDPISGHTALYWYRQSLGQGLEFLIYFQGNSAPDKSGLPSDRFSAERTGGSVSTLTIQRTQQEDSAVYLCASSLAGGYSPLHFGNGTRLTVT.

The chain is built from TRBV4-3 and TRBJ2-7; 8 nucleotides match TRBD2. This CDR3 region has 14 residues. The junction had 3 bases not matched to a gene; V was cut back by 1 base and J by 4 bases. CDR1 and CDR2 (germline): LGHNA, YSLEER. In DNA form, the CDR3 reads TGCGCCAGCAGCCAAGCCGGGAGGGATTACGAGCAGTACTTC. It yields the protein CASSQAGRDYEQYF.

V usage is TRBV6-6 and J usage is TRBJ2-5; D unresolved. This CDR3 is built from 14 residues. Per the germline V gene, CDR1 is MNHNY and CDR2 is SVGAGI (reference sequence). V was clipped by 2 bases and J by 5 bases, with 12 bases between them. CDR3 in amino acids: CASSYGPPPETQYF. CDR3 DNA sequence: TGTGCCAGCAGTTACGGTCCGCCTCCGGAGACCCAGTACTTC.

V is TRBV6-1 and J is TRBJ2-7, with D unresolved. CDR1 is MNHNS, CDR2 SASEGT, per germline. CDR3 length: 16 residues. V lost 5 bases, J lost 0 bases, and 17 bases lay in between. CDR3 loop: CASSPLVGRSSYEQYF. CDR3 DNA sequence: TGTGCCAGCAGTCCCCTCGTGGGAAGGAGCTCCTACGAGCAGTACTTC.

This clonotype was seen more than once but under ten times. The chain joins TRBV6-1 to TRBJ1-2; 12 nucleotides line up with TRBD1. Germline-derived CDR1 and CDR2 are MNHNS and SASEGT. Losses at the gene ends were 8 bases for V and 6 bases for J; bases not matched to a gene: 7. The CDR3 consists of 14 residues. This CDR3 is CASGAGTGGNGYTF. The DNA for the CDR3 is TGTGCCAGCGGGGCCGGGACAGGGGGCAATGGCTACACCTTC.

This chain connects TRBV5-6 to TRBJ2-5; no clear D gene. V lost 4 bases and J lost 9, with 7 bases in between. This CDR3 region has 10 residues. Germline V CDR1 and CDR2: SGHDT, YYEEEE. The CDR3 protein is CASSPRSQYF. CDR3 bases: TGTGCCAGCAGCCCGCGATCCCAGTACTTC.

This clonotype was counted many times. The V gene is TRBV7-2, the J gene TRBJ2-7, with 8 bases fitting TRBD2. The CDR3 extends over 14 amino acids. Germline trimming cut 4 bases from V and 7 bases from J; bases unmatched to any gene: 9. Per germline, CDR1 SGHTA and CDR2 FQGNSA. The CDR3 protein is CASSYRAGAREQYF. CDR3 sequence (DNA): TGTGCCAGCAGCTATCGAGCGGGAGCGCGGGAGCAGTACTTC.

This clonotype was counted a few times. In nucleotides, the CDR3 is TGTGCCAGCAGCCCAGGAGGAGACGGGCTGGAAGAGACCCAGTACTTC. Translated: CASSPGGDGLEETQYF. The chain is built from TRBV7-2 and TRBJ2-5; tentative D call: TRBD2 (5 bases). The CDR3 runs to 16 residues. Germline assignment: CDR1 SGHTA and CDR2 FQGNSA. V lost 5 bases, J lost 3 bases, and 19 bases lay in between. Full variable domain (rest looked up from reference TRBV7-2 and TRBJ2-5): GAGVSQSPSNKVTEKGKDVELRCDPISGHTALYWYRQSLGQGLEFLIYFQGNSAPDKSGLPSDRFSAERTGGSVSTLTIQRTQQEDSAVYLCASSPGGDGLEETQYFGPGTRLLVL.

This clonotype was detected only a few times. The chain links TRBV7-2 to TRBJ2-3; the D is unclear. V gave up 3 bases and J gave up 2 bases, with 9 bases separating them. Germline-derived CDR1 and CDR2 are SGHTA and FQGNSA. This CDR3 spans 14 amino acids. The CDR3 spells CASSFDAYTDTQYF. The CDR3 DNA reads as TGTGCCAGCAGCTTTGATGCGTACACAGATACGCAGTATTTT.

The V and J genes are TRBV6-6 and TRBJ1-1; D possibly corresponds to TRBD1 (5 bases). Per the germline V gene, CDR1 is MNHNY and CDR2 is SVGAGI (reference sequence). V dropped 5 bases and J dropped 0 bases, with 16 bases sitting between them. There are 16 residues in the CDR3. The CDR3 reads CASSAFPTAMNTEAFF. CDR3 coding DNA: TGTGCCAGCAGTGCCTTCCCGACAGCCATGAACACTGAAGCTTTCTTT.

This clonotype showed up just a few times. CDR3 DNA: TGTGCCACCAGCAGAGAGTCTAGCGGGGACCGGGCAGATACGCAGTATTTT. It yields the protein CATSRESSGDRADTQYF. The chain carries TRBV15 and TRBJ2-3; 9 bases are shared with TRBD2. There are 17 residues in the CDR3. Losses at the gene ends were 0 bases for V and 4 bases for J; bases not matched to a gene: 8. The germline V gene encodes CDR1 LNHNV and CDR2 YYDKDF (reference sequence). Using reference TRBV15 and TRBJ2-3 for the parts outside the CDR3, the full variable domain is DAMVIQNPRYQVTQFGKPVTLSCSQTLNHNVMYWYQQKSSQAPKLLFHYYDKDFNNEADTPDNFQSRRPNTSFCFLDIRSPGLGDTAMYLCATSRESSGDRADTQYFGPGTRLTVL.